Presented here are 13 T cell receptor beta chains from one specimen sequenced in a study of blood T cell repertoires in COVID-19. The table came from immunoSEQ multiplex PCR; TCRdb's copy has only in-frame clones and leaves some out. The top ten hold roughly 3.2% of the sample, which has over 400,000 clones, 80% to 90% seen once. The sequenced sample consisted of peripheral blood. The source is a human donor in a cohort sampled during active COVID-19.

V and J are TRBV27 and TRBJ1-4, with 7 nucleotides matching TRBD1. V trimming: 4 bases; J trimming: 8 bases; junction bases outside the gene matches: 7. Germline V gene sequence: CDR1 MNHEY, CDR2 SMNVEV (reference sequence). The CDR3 covers 14 residues. The CDR3 spells CASSSTGRREKLFF. The CDR3 bases are TGTGCCAGCAGTTCGACAGGGCGTCGGGAAAAACTGTTTTTT.

The chain has TRBV19 and TRBJ1-4; no reliable D call. CDR1 and CDR2 from the germline V gene are LNHDA and SQIVND (reference sequence). V was clipped by 10 bases and J by 4 bases, with 16 bases between them. This CDR3 is 14 amino acids long. CDR3 amino acids: CATKGGQDNEKLFF. The CDR3 DNA follows: TGTGCCACCAAAGGAGGGCAGGATAATGAAAAACTGTTTTTT.

V usage is TRBV30 and J usage is TRBJ1-1; 8 nucleotides line up with TRBD1. The V gene end was trimmed by 5 bases and the J gene end by 2 bases; junction bases not matched to a gene: 10. Germline V gene lookup returns CDR1 GTSNPN and CDR2 SVGIG (reference sequence). This CDR3 has 15 residues. CDR3 sequence (DNA): TGTGCCTGGCGCTACTCGGACAGGGAAAACACTGAAGCTTTCTTT. It encodes CAWRYSDRENTEAFF.

The gene calls are TRBV10-3 and TRBJ2-2; TRBD1 agrees at 8 bases. Germline values: CDR1 ENHRY, CDR2 SYGVKD. CDR3 length equals 17 residues. The J segment lost 4 bases and the V segment lost 2 bases, leaving 9 bases of the junction unmatched. CDR3 in amino acids: CAISEGPDRAGTGELFF. The CDR3 bases are TGTGCCATCAGTGAGGGCCCGGACAGGGCGGGCACCGGGGAGCTGTTTTTT.

In the case of this clone: At the DNA level, this CDR3 is encoded by other sequences in the same sample as well. CDR3 in amino acids: CASSPTSGGTNEQFF. For the CDR3, the DNA is TGCGCCAGCAGCCCCACTAGCGGGGGAACAAATGAGCAGTTCTTC. The gene calls are TRBV5-1 and TRBJ2-1; 11 positions agree with TRBD2. The V and J ends lost 4 bases and 7 bases, in that order; junction bases with no gene match: 7. The CDR3 covers 15 residues. The germline CDR1 and CDR2 sequences are SGHRS and YFSETQ.

The chain is built from TRBV29-1 and TRBJ1-1, with D maybe TRBD1 (6 bases). Germline assignment: CDR1 SQVTM and CDR2 ANQGSEA. V shed 7 bases and J shed 2 bases, with 20 bases lying between them. The CDR3 loop spans 15 amino acids. The CDR3 coding sequence is TGCAGCGCAGGCGGGAAACAGGGAGCCAACACTGAAGCTTTCTTT. This sequence encodes CSAGGKQGANTEAFF.

The gene calls are TRBV16 and TRBJ1-2; D unclear. This CDR3 comprises 14 residues. V lost 1 base and J 2 bases, leaving 8 bases between the germline ends. Germline V lookup: CDR1 KGHSY, CDR2 FQNENV. The CDR3 nucleotides are TGTGCCAGCAGCCAATATACTAAGAACTATGGCTACACCTTC. Its translation: CASSQYTKNYGYTF.

The chain employs TRBV28 and TRBJ1-4; TRBD1 is a possible D gene (6 bases). There are 13 residues in the CDR3. V lost 4 bases and J 6 bases, leaving 9 bases between the germline ends. Germline-derived CDR1 and CDR2 are MDHEN and SYDVKM. The DNA of the CDR3 is TGTGCCAGCAGTTCAGGGGTGGATGAAAAACTGTTTTTT. Amino acids: CASSSGVDEKLFF.

The V and J genes are TRBV19 and TRBJ2-3; TRBD2 aligns across 7 bases. J lost 2 bases, V lost 7 bases, and 9 bases had no gene match. CDR1 LNHDA and CDR2 SQIVND come from the germline V gene (reference sequence). CDR3 length equals 15 residues. In DNA form, the CDR3 reads TGTGCCAGTAAAAAACTAGCGAGTTCCACAGATACGCAGTATTTT. As protein: CASKKLASSTDTQYF.

The chain combines TRBV7-3 with TRBJ2-3; D is unresolved. V lost 2 bases and J 6 bases, leaving 9 bases between the germline ends. The germline V gene encodes CDR1 SGHTA and CDR2 FQGTGA. The CDR3 totals 13 residues. For the CDR3, the DNA is TGTGCCAGCAGCTTATCTCGGTCTGATACGCAGTATTTT. It codes for CASSLSRSDTQYF.

This chain's CDR3 is CATVGTSGRGATQYF. DNA for the CDR3: TGTGCCACAGTGGGGACTAGCGGGAGAGGTGCTACGCAGTATTTT. The chain couples TRBV10-3 to TRBJ2-3, with 14 bases aligning to TRBD2. The V and J ends lost 10 bases and 8 bases, in that order; junction bases with no gene match: 11. The CDR3 totals 15 residues. Germline lookup yields CDR1 ENHRY and CDR2 SYGVKD.

In its sample, this clone was seen once. This chain connects TRBV6-6 to TRBJ2-7, with D possibly TRBD1 on 6 matching bases. Trimming cost V 6 bases and J 4 bases, with 16 bases left between them. Germline CDR1 is MNHNY and CDR2 is SVGAGI (reference sequence). The CDR3 spans 14 residues. CDR3: CASSLMTGLYEQYF. The CDR3 coding sequence is TGTGCCAGCAGCCTCATGACAGGACTGTACGAGCAGTACTTC.

The chain recombines TRBV24-1 with TRBJ1-1; 9 bases fit TRBD1. The V gene end was trimmed by 4 bases and the J gene end by 6 bases; junction bases not matched to a gene: 8. The CDR3 consists of 15 residues. Germline loops: CDR1 KGHDR, CDR2 SFDVKD. The CDR3 reads CATSDRTGARAEAFF. The CDR3 DNA reads as TGTGCCACCAGTGACCGGACAGGGGCGCGCGCTGAAGCTTTCTTT.